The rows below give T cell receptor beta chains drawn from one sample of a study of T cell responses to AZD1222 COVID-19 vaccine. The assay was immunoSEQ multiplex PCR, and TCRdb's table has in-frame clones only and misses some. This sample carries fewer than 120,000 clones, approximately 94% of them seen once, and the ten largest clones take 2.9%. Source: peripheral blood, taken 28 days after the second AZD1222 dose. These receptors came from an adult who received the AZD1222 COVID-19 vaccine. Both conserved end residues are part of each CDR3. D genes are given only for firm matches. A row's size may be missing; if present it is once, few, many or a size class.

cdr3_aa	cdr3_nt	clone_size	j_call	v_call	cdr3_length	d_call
CASSLGGEGSYEQYF	TGTGCCAGCAGCTTGGGAGGGGAAGGCTCCTACGAGCAGTACTTC	few	TRBJ2-7	TRBV13	15	TRBD2
CASSLLTGDASTDTQYF	TGTGCCAGCAGCCTACTTACAGGTGACGCTAGCACAGATACGCAGTATTTT	once	TRBJ2-3	TRBV3-1/TRBV3-2	17	NA
CASGPTSGGAYVRYEQYF	TGTGCTAGTGGTCCTACTAGCGGGGGGGCCTATGTGAGGTACGAGCAGTACTTC	NA	TRBJ2-7	TRBV12-5	18	TRBD2
CASTEVTDTGGGYTF	TGTGCCAGTACGGAGGTAACGGACACCGGTGGGGGCTACACCTTC	NA	TRBJ1-2	TRBV5-5	15	NA
CASSQVRETQYF	TGTGCCAGCAGCCAAGTCAGAGAGACCCAGTACTTC	NA	TRBJ2-5	TRBV3-1/TRBV3-2	12	NA
CASSTPTGHSGANVLTF	TGTGCCAGCAGCACCCCGACAGGACACTCTGGGGCCAACGTCCTGACTTTC	NA	TRBJ2-6	TRBV5-5	17	NA
CATSRDAGNNQPQHF	TGTGCCACCAGCAGAGATGCGGGAAACAATCAGCCCCAGCATTTT	NA	TRBJ1-5	TRBV15	15	NA
CATLPGPGYGYTF	TGTGCCACCCTTCCAGGACCAGGCTATGGCTACACCTTC	NA	TRBJ1-2	TRBV19	13	NA
CASSLGSGDNSPLHF	TGCGCCAGCAGCTTGGGGTCAGGAGATAATTCACCCCTCCACTTT	NA	TRBJ1-6	TRBV5-1	15	NA
CASLKAGADSYEQYF	TGTGCCAGCCTTAAAGCGGGGGCAGACTCCTACGAGCAGTACTTC	NA	TRBJ2-7	TRBV28	15	TRBD2
CAISDPSGQFF	TGTGCCATCAGTGATCCCTCGGGGCAGTTCTTC	NA	TRBJ2-1	TRBV10-3	11	NA
CASSLAAGWYTEAFF	TGTGCCAGCAGCTTGGCGGCAGGTTGGTACACTGAAGCTTTCTTT	NA	TRBJ1-1	TRBV5-5	15	NA
CASSEHSGLSNQPQHF	TGTGCCAGCAGCGAACATTCGGGACTTTCCAATCAGCCCCAGCATTTT	once	TRBJ1-5	TRBV6-1	16	NA
CASSSQFYIVNEQFF	TGTGCCAGCAGTTCGCAGTTCTATATCGTTAATGAGCAGTTCTTC	NA	TRBJ2-1	TRBV6-5	15	NA
CASSQTSDTNYGYTF	TGCGCCAGCAGCCAAACCAGTGACACTAACTATGGCTACACCTTC	NA	TRBJ1-2	TRBV4-1	15	NA
CASSPQGKSNSPLHF	TGTGCCAGCTCACCACAGGGGAAGTCTAATTCACCCCTCCACTTT	once	TRBJ1-6	TRBV18	15	NA
CASSYSSDRSWHEQFF	TGTGCCAGCAGTTATTCGTCAGATAGGAGTTGGCATGAGCAGTTCTTC	NA	TRBJ2-1	TRBV6-5	16	NA
CASSPDSTMYYEQYF	TGTGCCAGCAGCCCCGACAGCACTATGTACTACGAGCAGTACTTC	NA	TRBJ2-7	TRBV14	15	NA
CVSSAQVNTEAFF	TGTGTCAGTAGTGCCCAGGTGAACACTGAAGCTTTCTTT	NA	TRBJ1-1	TRBV19	13	NA
CASSPTFEIYQETQYF	TGTGCCAGCAGCCCAACCTTCGAAATATACCAAGAGACCCAGTACTTC	NA	TRBJ2-5	TRBV7-7	16	NA
CASATGAPTEAFF	TGTGCTAGTGCCACCGGGGCGCCGACTGAAGCTTTCTTT	NA	TRBJ1-1	TRBV12-5	13	NA
CASSFGTGTVYGYTF	TGTGCCAGCAGCTTCGGAACCGGGACAGTCTATGGCTACACCTTC	NA	TRBJ1-2	TRBV7-2	15	TRBD1
CASSPTAPDEKLFF	TGTGCCAGTAGTCCGACAGCCCCCGATGAAAAACTGTTTTTT	once	TRBJ1-4	TRBV19	14	NA
CASSLRLRGRIDYEQYF	TGTGCCAGCAGCTTGCGTTTGCGCGGGAGGATAGACTACGAGCAGTACTTC	NA	TRBJ2-7	TRBV7-6	17	TRBD2
CASAGTGGSQPQHF	TGTGCTAGTGCCGGGACAGGGGGCTCTCAGCCCCAGCATTTT	NA	TRBJ1-5	TRBV12-5	14	TRBD1
CASSVATGEWIETQYF	TGTGCCAGCAGCGTAGCTACCGGAGAGTGGATAGAGACCCAGTACTTC	NA	TRBJ2-5	TRBV9	16	NA
CASSRSYSGNTIYF	TGTGCCAGCAGTCGCAGTTACTCTGGAAACACCATATATTTT	NA	TRBJ1-3	TRBV27	14	NA
CASTSLTSRGGEQYF	TGTGCCAGTACCTCCTTAACCTCGAGGGGAGGAGAGCAGTACTTC	NA	TRBJ2-7	TRBV19	15	NA
CATRTPGRINQPQHF	TGTGCCACCAGGACACCTGGTCGTATTAATCAGCCCCAGCATTTT	NA	TRBJ1-5	TRBV19	15	NA
CASSNDRVTDTQYF	TGTGCCAGCAGCAATGACAGGGTGACAGATACGCAGTATTTT	NA	TRBJ2-3	TRBV21-1	14	NA
CASTQKVDRAETQYF	TGTGCCAGCACCCAGAAGGTGGACAGGGCAGAGACCCAGTACTTC	NA	TRBJ2-5	TRBV11-2	15	TRBD1
CASSDEGGYGYTF	TGTGCCAGCAGTGACGAGGGTGGATATGGCTACACCTTC	NA	TRBJ1-2	TRBV6-4	13	NA
CASSLGSGDQHYTF	TGTGCCAGCAGCTTAGGTTCGGGGGACCAACACTACACCTTC	NA	TRBJ1-2	TRBV7-9	14	NA
CASSPIGGLEQPQHF	TGTGCCAGCTCACCAATCGGGGGCTTGGAGCAGCCCCAGCATTTT	NA	TRBJ1-5	TRBV18	15	NA
CASSLRSWDRAYEAFF	TGTGCCAGCAGCTTGAGGTCTTGGGACAGGGCTTACGAAGCTTTCTTT	NA	TRBJ1-1	TRBV5-4	16	TRBD1
CASSLVNTEAFF	TGTGCCAGCAGCTTGGTGAACACTGAAGCTTTCTTT	NA	TRBJ1-1	TRBV7-6	12	NA
CASSDTAGAVTF	TGTGCCAGCAGTGACACGGCAGGGGCTGTCACCTTC	NA	TRBJ1-2	TRBV25-1	12	NA
CASRTVASGNNEQFF	TGTGCCAGCAGGACGGTGGCTAGCGGAAACAATGAGCAGTTCTTC	NA	TRBJ2-1	TRBV3-1/TRBV3-2	15	TRBD2
CASSSSGTGNTIYF	TGTGCCAGCAGCTCATCGGGTACTGGAAACACCATATATTTT	NA	TRBJ1-3	TRBV7-9	14	NA
CATSTSGQETQYF	TGTGCCACCAGTACTAGCGGCCAAGAGACCCAGTACTTC	NA	TRBJ2-5	TRBV24-1	13	TRBD2
CASSAANYGYTF	TGTGCCAGCAGTGCGGCTAACTATGGCTACACCTTC	NA	TRBJ1-2	TRBV27	12	NA
CSVETSAQRYTF	TGCAGCGTTGAAACATCGGCCCAACGCTACACCTTC	NA	TRBJ1-2	TRBV29-1	12	NA
CASSFSGGQETQYF	TGCGCCAGCAGCTTCAGCGGGGGACAGGAGACCCAGTACTTC	NA	TRBJ2-5	TRBV5-1	14	NA
CASSPGGFYNEQFF	TGTGCCAGTAGTCCCGGTGGGTTCTACAATGAGCAGTTCTTC	NA	TRBJ2-1	TRBV19	14	NA
CASSSAGELFF	TGTGCCAGCAGTTCGGCCGGGGAGCTGTTTTTT	NA	TRBJ2-2	TRBV12-3/TRBV12-4	11	NA
CASETRQYTDTQYF	TGTGCCAGCGAAACCCGACAGTACACAGATACGCAGTATTTT	NA	TRBJ2-3	TRBV2	14	NA
CASSGSGSNYGYTF	TGTGCCAGCAGCGGGTCAGGGTCTAACTATGGCTACACCTTC	once	TRBJ1-2	TRBV5-6	14	NA
CASSMGLPQETQYF	TGTGCCAGTAGTATGGGACTGCCCCAAGAGACCCAGTACTTC	NA	TRBJ2-5	TRBV19	14	NA
CASRPGQASSEQYF	TGTGCCAGCAGGCCGGGACAGGCGTCAAGCGAGCAGTACTTC	NA	TRBJ2-7	TRBV28	14	TRBD1
CASKLGSLDTEAFF	TGTGCCAGCAAACTGGGCAGTTTAGACACTGAAGCTTTCTTT	NA	TRBJ1-1	TRBV2	14	NA
CASSLSARIGNIQYF	TGTGCCAGCAGTTTATCAGCCAGGATAGGAAACATTCAGTACTTC	NA	TRBJ2-4	TRBV27	15	NA
CASTTSYGGEKLFF	TGTGCCAGCACCACCTCTTACGGCGGTGAAAAACTGTTTTTT	NA	TRBJ1-4	TRBV7-8	14	NA
CASSLKLGTEAFF	TGTGCCAGCAGCTTAAAGTTGGGGACTGAAGCTTTCTTT	NA	TRBJ1-1	TRBV7-2	13	NA
CASSPHPGQVDNEQFF	TGTGCCAGCTCACCGCATCCAGGTCAGGTCGACAATGAGCAGTTCTTC	NA	TRBJ2-1	TRBV18	16	NA
CAWTPGQGPTGNTIYF	TGTGCCTGGACCCCAGGACAGGGGCCGACTGGAAACACCATATATTTT	NA	TRBJ1-3	TRBV30	16	TRBD1
CASNLRAGLNTEAFF	TGTGCCAGCAACTTAAGAGCGGGGTTGAACACTGAAGCTTTCTTT	NA	TRBJ1-1	TRBV7-9	15	NA
CASSFFGQGRDEQFF	TGTGCCAGCAGCTTTTTTGGACAGGGGCGCGATGAGCAGTTCTTC	NA	TRBJ2-1	TRBV7-9	15	TRBD1
CASRMEGSGSRGYTF	TGTGCCAGTAGGATGGAGGGGTCCGGGTCCCGCGGCTACACCTTC	NA	TRBJ1-2	TRBV19	15	NA
CASGFHPLAGDKDTQYF	TGTGCTAGTGGTTTTCACCCTCTAGCGGGAGACAAAGATACGCAGTATTTT	NA	TRBJ2-3	TRBV12-5	17	TRBD2
CASSSQYEQYF	TGTGCCAGCAGCTCGCAGTACGAGCAGTACTTC	NA	TRBJ2-7	TRBV12-3/TRBV12-4	11	NA